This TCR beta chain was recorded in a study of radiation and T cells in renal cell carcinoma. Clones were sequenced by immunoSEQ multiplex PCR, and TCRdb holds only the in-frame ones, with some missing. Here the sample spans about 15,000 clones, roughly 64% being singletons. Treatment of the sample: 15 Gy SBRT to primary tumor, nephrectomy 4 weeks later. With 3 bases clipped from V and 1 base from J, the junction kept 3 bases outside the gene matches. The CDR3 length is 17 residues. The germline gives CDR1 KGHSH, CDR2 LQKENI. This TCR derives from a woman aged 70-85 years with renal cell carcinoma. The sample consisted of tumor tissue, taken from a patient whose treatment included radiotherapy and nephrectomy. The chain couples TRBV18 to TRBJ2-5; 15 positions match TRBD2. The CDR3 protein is CASSPGLAGGIQETQYF. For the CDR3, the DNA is TGTGCCAGCTCACCGGGACTAGCGGGGGGAATCCAAGAGACCCAGTACTTC.